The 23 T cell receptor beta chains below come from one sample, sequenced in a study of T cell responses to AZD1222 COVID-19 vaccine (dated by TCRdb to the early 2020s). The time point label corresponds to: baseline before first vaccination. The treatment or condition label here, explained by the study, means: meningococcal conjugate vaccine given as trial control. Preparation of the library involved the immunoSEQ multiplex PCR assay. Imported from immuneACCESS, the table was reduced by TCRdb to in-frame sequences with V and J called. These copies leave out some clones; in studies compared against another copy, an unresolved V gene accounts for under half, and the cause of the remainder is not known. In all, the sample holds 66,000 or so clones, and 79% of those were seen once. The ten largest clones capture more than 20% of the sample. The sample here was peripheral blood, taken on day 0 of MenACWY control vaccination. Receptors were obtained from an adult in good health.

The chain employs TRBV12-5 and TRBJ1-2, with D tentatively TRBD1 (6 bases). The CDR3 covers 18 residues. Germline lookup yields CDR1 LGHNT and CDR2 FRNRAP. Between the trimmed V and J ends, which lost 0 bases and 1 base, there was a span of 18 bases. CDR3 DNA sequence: TGTGCTAGTGGTTTGGTCCCGGGAGGAAGGGGGTTTAACTATGGCTACACCTTC. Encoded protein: CASGLVPGGRGFNYGYTF.

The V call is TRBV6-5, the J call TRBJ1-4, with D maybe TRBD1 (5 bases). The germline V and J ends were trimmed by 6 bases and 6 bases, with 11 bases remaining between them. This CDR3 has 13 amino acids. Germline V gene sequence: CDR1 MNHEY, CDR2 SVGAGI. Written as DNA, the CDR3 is TGTGCCAGCAGAGGCCGGGGCCATGAAAAACTGTTTTTT. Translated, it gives CASRGRGHEKLFF.

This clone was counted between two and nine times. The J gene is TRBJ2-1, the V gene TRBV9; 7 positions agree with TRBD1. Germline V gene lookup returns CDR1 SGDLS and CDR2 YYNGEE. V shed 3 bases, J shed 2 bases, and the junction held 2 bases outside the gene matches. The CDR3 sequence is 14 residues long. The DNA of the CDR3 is TGTGCCAGCAGCGGACAGGGAGCCTACAATGAGCAGTTCTTC. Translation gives CASSGQGAYNEQFF.

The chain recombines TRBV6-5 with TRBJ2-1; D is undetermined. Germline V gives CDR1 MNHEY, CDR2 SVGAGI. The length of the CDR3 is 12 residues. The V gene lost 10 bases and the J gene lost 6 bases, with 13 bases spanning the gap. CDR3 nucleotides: TGTGCCACGTCTGGCCCCGTCAATGAGCAGTTCTTC. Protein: CATSGPVNEQFF.

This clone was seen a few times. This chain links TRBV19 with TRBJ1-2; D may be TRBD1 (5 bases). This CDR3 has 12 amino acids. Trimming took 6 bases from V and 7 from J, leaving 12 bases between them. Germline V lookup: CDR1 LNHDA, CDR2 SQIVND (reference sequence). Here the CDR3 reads CASRAQGSGYTF. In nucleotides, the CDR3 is TGTGCCAGTAGGGCGCAGGGATCTGGCTACACCTTC.

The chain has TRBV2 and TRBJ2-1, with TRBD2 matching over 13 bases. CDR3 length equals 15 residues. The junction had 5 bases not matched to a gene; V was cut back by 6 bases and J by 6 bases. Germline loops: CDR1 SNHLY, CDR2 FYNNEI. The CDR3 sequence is CASSLGTSGVNEQFF. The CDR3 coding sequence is TGTGCCAGCAGCCTAGGGACTAGCGGGGTCAATGAGCAGTTCTTC.

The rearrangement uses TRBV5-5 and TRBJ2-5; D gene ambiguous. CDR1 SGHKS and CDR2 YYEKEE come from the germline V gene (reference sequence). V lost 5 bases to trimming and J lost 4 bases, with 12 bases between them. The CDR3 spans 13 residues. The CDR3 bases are TGTGCCAGCAGAGGAACTGGAGTAGAGACCCAGTACTTC. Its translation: CASRGTGVETQYF.

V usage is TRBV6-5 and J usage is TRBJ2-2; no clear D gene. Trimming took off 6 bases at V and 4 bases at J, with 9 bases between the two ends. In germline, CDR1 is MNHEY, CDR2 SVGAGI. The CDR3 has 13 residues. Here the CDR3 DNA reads TGTGCCAGCAGCTTTAGCAGCACCGGGGAGCTGTTTTTT. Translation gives CASSFSSTGELFF.

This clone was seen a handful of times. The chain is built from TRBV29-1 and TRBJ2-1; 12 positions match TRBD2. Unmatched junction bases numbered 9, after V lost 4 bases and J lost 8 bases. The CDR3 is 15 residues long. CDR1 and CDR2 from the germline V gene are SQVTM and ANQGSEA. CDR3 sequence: CSVGSRLAGVHEQFF. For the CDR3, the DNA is TGCAGCGTTGGATCAAGACTAGCGGGAGTTCATGAGCAGTTCTTC.

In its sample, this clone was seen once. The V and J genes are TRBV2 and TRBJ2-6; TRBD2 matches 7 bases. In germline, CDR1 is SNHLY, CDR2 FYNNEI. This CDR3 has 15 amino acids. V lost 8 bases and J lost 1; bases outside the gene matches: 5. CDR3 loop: CASSDGRSGANVLTF. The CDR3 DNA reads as TGTGCCAGCTCCGACGGGAGGTCTGGGGCCAACGTCCTGACTTTC.

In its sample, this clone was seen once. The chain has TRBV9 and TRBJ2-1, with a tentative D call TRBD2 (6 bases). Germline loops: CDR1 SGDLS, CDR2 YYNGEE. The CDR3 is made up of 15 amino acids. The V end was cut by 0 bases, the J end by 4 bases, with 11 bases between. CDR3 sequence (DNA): TGTGCCAGCAGCGTAGAAGGTAGCGGATACAATGAGCAGTTCTTC. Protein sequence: CASSVEGSGYNEQFF. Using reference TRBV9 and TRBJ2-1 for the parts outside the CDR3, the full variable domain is DSGVTQTPKHLITATGQRVTLRCSPRSGDLSVYWYQQSLDQGLQFLIQYYNGEERAKGNILERFSAQQFPDLHSELNLSSLELGDSALYFCASSVEGSGYNEQFFGPGTRLTVL.

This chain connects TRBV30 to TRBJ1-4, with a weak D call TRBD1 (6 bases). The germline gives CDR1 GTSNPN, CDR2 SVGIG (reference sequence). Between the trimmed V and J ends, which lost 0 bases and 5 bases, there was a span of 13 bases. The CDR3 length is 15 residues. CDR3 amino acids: CAWSVGGQLNEKLFF. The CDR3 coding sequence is TGTGCCTGGAGTGTAGGAGGACAGCTCAATGAAAAACTGTTTTTT.

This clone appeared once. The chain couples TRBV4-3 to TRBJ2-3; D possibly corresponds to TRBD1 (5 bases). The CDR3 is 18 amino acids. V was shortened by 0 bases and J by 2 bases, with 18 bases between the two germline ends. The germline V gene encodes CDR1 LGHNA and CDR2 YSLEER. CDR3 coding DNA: TGCGCCAGCAGCCAAGATCATGCACCGGACATCCTCACAGATACGCAGTATTTT. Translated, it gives CASSQDHAPDILTDTQYF.

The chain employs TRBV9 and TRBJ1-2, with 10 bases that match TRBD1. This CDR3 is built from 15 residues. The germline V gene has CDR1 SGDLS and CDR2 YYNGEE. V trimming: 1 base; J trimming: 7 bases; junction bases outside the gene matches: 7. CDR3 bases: TGTGCCAGCAGCGTAACTCCGGGACAGGGGTTTGGCTACACCTTC. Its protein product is CASSVTPGQGFGYTF.

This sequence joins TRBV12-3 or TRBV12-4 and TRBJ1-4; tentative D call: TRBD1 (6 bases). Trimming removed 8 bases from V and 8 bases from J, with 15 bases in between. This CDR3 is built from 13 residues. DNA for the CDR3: TGTGCCAGCGGGAACAGGGTAGACGAAAAACTGTTTTTT. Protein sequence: CASGNRVDEKLFF.

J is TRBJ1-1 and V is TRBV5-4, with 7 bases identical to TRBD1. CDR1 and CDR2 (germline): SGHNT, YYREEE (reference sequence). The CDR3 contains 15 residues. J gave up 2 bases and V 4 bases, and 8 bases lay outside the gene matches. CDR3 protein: CASSAATGTNTEAFF. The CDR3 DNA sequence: TGTGCCAGCAGCGCAGCGACAGGGACCAACACTGAAGCTTTCTTT.

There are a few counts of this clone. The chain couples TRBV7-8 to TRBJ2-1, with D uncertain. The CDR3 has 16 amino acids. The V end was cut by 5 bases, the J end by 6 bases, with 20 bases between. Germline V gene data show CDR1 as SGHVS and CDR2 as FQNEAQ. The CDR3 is CASSPRSRLTFNEQFF. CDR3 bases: TGTGCCAGCAGCCCGAGATCTAGACTGACTTTCAATGAGCAGTTCTTC.

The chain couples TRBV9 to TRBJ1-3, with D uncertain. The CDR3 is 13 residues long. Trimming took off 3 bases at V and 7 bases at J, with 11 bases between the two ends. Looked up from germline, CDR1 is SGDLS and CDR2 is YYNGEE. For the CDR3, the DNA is TGTGCCAGCAGCGGGAGAAATGATAACACCATATATTTT. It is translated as CASSGRNDNTIYF.

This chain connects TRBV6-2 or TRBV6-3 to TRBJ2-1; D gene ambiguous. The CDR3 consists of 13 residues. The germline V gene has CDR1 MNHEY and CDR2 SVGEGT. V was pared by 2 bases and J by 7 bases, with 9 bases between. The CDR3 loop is CASSYPWGNEQFF. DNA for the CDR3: TGTGCCAGCAGTTACCCCTGGGGTAATGAGCAGTTCTTC.

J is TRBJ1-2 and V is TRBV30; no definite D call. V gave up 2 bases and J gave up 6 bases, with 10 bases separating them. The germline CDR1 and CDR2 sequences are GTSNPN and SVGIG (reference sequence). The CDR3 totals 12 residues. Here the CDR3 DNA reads TGTGCCTGGAGTTTTAGACAACATGGCTACACCTTC. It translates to CAWSFRQHGYTF. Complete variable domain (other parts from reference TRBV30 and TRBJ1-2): SQTIHQWPATLVQPVGSPLSLECTVEGTSNPNLYWYRQAAGRGLQLLFYSVGIGQISSEVPQNLSASRPQDRQFILSSKKLLLSDSGFYLCAWSFRQHGYTFGSGTRLTVV.

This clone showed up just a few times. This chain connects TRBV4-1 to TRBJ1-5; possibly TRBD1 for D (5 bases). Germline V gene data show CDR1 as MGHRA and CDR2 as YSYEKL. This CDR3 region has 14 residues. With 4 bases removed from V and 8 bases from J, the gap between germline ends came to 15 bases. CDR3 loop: CASSRVRGSEPQHF. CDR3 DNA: TGCGCCAGCAGCCGCGTAAGGGGATCTGAGCCCCAGCATTTT.

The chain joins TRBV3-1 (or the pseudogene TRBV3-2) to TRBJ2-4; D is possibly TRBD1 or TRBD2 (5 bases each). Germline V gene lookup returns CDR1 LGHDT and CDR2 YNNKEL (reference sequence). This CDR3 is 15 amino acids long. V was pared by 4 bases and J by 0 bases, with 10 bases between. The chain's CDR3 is CASSRDPTAKNIQYF. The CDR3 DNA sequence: TGTGCCAGCAGCCGGGACCCAACAGCCAAAAACATTCAGTACTTC.

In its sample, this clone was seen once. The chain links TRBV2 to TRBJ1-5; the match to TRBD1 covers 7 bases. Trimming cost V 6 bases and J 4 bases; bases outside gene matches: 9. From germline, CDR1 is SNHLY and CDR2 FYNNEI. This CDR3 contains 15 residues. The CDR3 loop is CASSSGDRPNQPQHF. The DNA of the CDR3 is TGTGCCAGCAGCTCCGGGGACAGACCTAATCAGCCCCAGCATTTT. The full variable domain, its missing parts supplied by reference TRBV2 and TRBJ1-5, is EPEVTQTPSHQVTQMGQEVILRCVPISNHLYFYWYRQILGQKVEFLVSFYNNEISEKSEIFDDQFSVERPDGSNFTLKIRSTKLEDSAMYFCASSSGDRPNQPQHFGDGTRLSIL.